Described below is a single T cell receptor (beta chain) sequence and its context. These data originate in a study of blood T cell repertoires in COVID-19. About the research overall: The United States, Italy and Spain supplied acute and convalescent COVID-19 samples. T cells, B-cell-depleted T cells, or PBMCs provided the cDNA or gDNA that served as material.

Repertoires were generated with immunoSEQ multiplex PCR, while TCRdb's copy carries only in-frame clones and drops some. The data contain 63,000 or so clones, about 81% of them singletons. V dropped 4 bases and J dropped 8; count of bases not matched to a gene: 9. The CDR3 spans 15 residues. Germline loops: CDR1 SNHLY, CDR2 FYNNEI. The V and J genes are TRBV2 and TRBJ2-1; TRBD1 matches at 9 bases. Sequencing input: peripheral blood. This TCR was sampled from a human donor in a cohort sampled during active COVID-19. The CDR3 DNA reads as TGTGCCAGCAGTGTTGACAGGGGGTCGCAGGATGAGCAGTTCTTC. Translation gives CASSVDRGSQDEQFF.